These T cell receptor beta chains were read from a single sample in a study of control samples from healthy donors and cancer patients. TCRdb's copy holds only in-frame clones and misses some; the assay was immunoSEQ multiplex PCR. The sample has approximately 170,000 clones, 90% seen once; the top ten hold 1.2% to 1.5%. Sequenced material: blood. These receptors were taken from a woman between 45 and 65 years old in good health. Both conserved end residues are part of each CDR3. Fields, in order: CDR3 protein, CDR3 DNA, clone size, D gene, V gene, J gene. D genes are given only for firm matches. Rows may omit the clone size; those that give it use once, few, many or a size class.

CDR3aa: CASSQIRTGPGNTIYF; CDR3nt: TGTGCCAGCAGCCAAATACGGACAGGCCCTGGAAACACCATATATTTT; abundance: -; d_gene: TRBD1; v_gene: TRBV3-1/TRBV3-2; j_gene: TRBJ1-3
CDR3aa: CASSRALRLAGFSGELFF; CDR3nt: TGTGCCAGCTCTCGAGCGCTACGACTAGCGGGGTTCTCCGGGGAGCTGTTTTTT; abundance: -; d_gene: TRBD2; v_gene: TRBV18; j_gene: TRBJ2-2
CDR3aa: CASREQGAPGAQYF; CDR3nt: TGTGCCAGCAGAGAACAGGGGGCCCCGGGGGCCCAGTACTTC; abundance: once; d_gene: TRBD1; v_gene: TRBV28; j_gene: TRBJ2-5
CDR3aa: CASEGGRGDQPQHF; CDR3nt: TGTGCCAGCGAAGGAGGCAGGGGGGATCAGCCCCAGCATTTT; abundance: -; d_gene: TRBD1; v_gene: TRBV2; j_gene: TRBJ1-5
CDR3aa: CASSAAGGRTGELFF; CDR3nt: TGTGCCAGCAGCGCAGCGGGGGGGCGAACCGGGGAGCTGTTTTTT; abundance: -; d_gene: TRBD2; v_gene: TRBV7-3; j_gene: TRBJ2-2
CDR3aa: CASSRQGLSYEQYF; CDR3nt: TGCGCCAGCTCAAGACAGGGTCTCTCCTACGAGCAGTACTTC; abundance: -; d_gene: TRBD1; v_gene: TRBV5-1; j_gene: TRBJ2-7
CDR3aa: CASNRGNYGYTF; CDR3nt: TGTGCCAGCAACAGGGGTAACTATGGCTACACCTTC; abundance: -; d_gene: TRBD1; v_gene: TRBV28; j_gene: TRBJ1-2
CDR3aa: CASSQGLQGTAQYF; CDR3nt: TGCGCCAGCAGCCAAGGCCTCCAGGGGACTGCGCAGTACTTC; abundance: -; d_gene: -; v_gene: TRBV4-1; j_gene: TRBJ2-7
CDR3aa: CAISEVGAYEQYF; CDR3nt: TGTGCCATCAGTGAGGTGGGGGCCTACGAGCAGTACTTC; abundance: -; d_gene: -; v_gene: TRBV10-3; j_gene: TRBJ2-7
CDR3aa: CASSLGSIAGELFF; CDR3nt: TGTGCCAGCAGTCTCGGGTCGATTGCGGGGGAGCTGTTTTTT; abundance: -; d_gene: -; v_gene: TRBV28; j_gene: TRBJ2-2
CDR3aa: CASSLLLGGPRAEAFF; CDR3nt: TGTGCCAGCAGCTTGTTGTTGGGGGGCCCCAGGGCTGAAGCTTTCTTT; abundance: few; d_gene: -; v_gene: TRBV5-6; j_gene: TRBJ1-1
CDR3aa: CSLSGDWDNEQFF; CDR3nt: TGCAGCCTGTCGGGGGACTGGGACAATGAGCAGTTCTTC; abundance: -; d_gene: -; v_gene: TRBV29-1; j_gene: TRBJ2-1
CDR3aa: CASSQDVIGGIEKLFF; CDR3nt: TGCGCCAGCAGCCAAGATGTAATAGGTGGGATAGAAAAACTGTTTTTT; abundance: -; d_gene: -; v_gene: TRBV4-3; j_gene: TRBJ1-4
CDR3aa: CASSDPPLSAQHF; CDR3nt: TGTGCCAGCAGTGACCCACCCCTTTCAGCCCAGCATTTT; abundance: once; d_gene: -; v_gene: TRBV28; j_gene: TRBJ1-5
CDR3aa: CASRYSGRAGDTQYF; CDR3nt: TGTGCCAGCAGGTACAGCGGGAGGGCCGGAGATACGCAGTATTTT; abundance: -; d_gene: TRBD2; v_gene: TRBV6-5; j_gene: TRBJ2-3
CDR3aa: CASSTATSGDYTYEQYF; CDR3nt: TGTGCCAGCAGCACAGCGACTAGCGGGGACTATACCTACGAGCAGTACTTC; abundance: -; d_gene: TRBD2; v_gene: TRBV13; j_gene: TRBJ2-7
CDR3aa: CASSQDPPTGVDNEQFF; CDR3nt: TGCGCCAGCAGCCAAGACCCCCCCACGGGAGTGGACAATGAGCAGTTCTTC; abundance: -; d_gene: -; v_gene: TRBV4-1; j_gene: TRBJ2-1
CDR3aa: CASSFLLARADTQYF; CDR3nt: TGTGCCAGCAGCTTTTTACTAGCAAGAGCAGATACGCAGTATTTT; abundance: -; d_gene: -; v_gene: TRBV5-8; j_gene: TRBJ2-3
CDR3aa: CASSYDGDPSTDTQYF; CDR3nt: TGTGCCAGCAGTTATGACGGGGACCCTAGCACAGATACGCAGTATTTT; abundance: -; d_gene: -; v_gene: TRBV6-6; j_gene: TRBJ2-3
CDR3aa: CATSRDQHSYGYTF; CDR3nt: TGTGCCACCAGCAGAGACCAGCACAGCTATGGCTACACCTTC; abundance: once; d_gene: -; v_gene: TRBV15; j_gene: TRBJ1-2
CDR3aa: CSVPWQGTQYF; CDR3nt: TGCAGCGTTCCCTGGCAAGGGACCCAGTACTTC; abundance: -; d_gene: -; v_gene: TRBV29-1; j_gene: TRBJ2-5
CDR3aa: CASSRRLDTVDAGELFF; CDR3nt: TGTGCCAGCAGCCGCAGACTTGACACCGTGGACGCCGGGGAGCTGTTTTTT; abundance: -; d_gene: -; v_gene: TRBV5-4; j_gene: TRBJ2-2
CDR3aa: CASSQDHREPAQPQHF; CDR3nt: TGCGCCAGCAGCCAAGATCACCGAGAACCCGCTCAGCCCCAGCATTTT; abundance: -; d_gene: -; v_gene: TRBV4-1; j_gene: TRBJ1-5
CDR3aa: CASSLSTVGGYGYTF; CDR3nt: TGTGCCAGCAGTTTATCAACAGTTGGAGGCTATGGCTACACCTTC; abundance: -; d_gene: -; v_gene: TRBV27; j_gene: TRBJ1-2
CDR3aa: CVSSRGTGVRQPQHF; CDR3nt: TGTGTCAGCAGCCGGGGGACAGGGGTCCGACAGCCCCAGCATTTT; abundance: -; d_gene: TRBD1; v_gene: TRBV4-2; j_gene: TRBJ1-5
CDR3aa: CASSLQGHGTDTQYF; CDR3nt: TGTGCCAGCAGCCTACAGGGCCACGGCACAGATACGCAGTATTTT; abundance: few; d_gene: -; v_gene: TRBV27; j_gene: TRBJ2-3
CDR3aa: CASSQFNEQYF; CDR3nt: TGTGCCAGCAGCCAATTCAACGAGCAGTACTTC; abundance: -; d_gene: -; v_gene: TRBV14; j_gene: TRBJ2-7
CDR3aa: CASSLPGTGLHSPLHF; CDR3nt: TGCGCCAGCAGCTTGCCCGGGACAGGGTTGCATTCACCCCTCCACTTT; abundance: -; d_gene: TRBD1; v_gene: TRBV5-1; j_gene: TRBJ1-6
CDR3aa: CASSFGTGGGNEKLFF; CDR3nt: TGTGCCAGCAGTTTCGGGACAGGGGGCGGGAATGAAAAACTGTTTTTT; abundance: -; d_gene: TRBD1; v_gene: TRBV6-5; j_gene: TRBJ1-4
CDR3aa: CASSQEASSYEQYF; CDR3nt: TGTGCCAGCAGCCAAGAGGCTAGCTCCTACGAGCAGTACTTC; abundance: -; d_gene: -; v_gene: TRBV4-2; j_gene: TRBJ2-7
CDR3aa: CASRTGPYGYTF; CDR3nt: TGTGCCAGCAGGACAGGGCCCTATGGCTACACCTTC; abundance: -; d_gene: TRBD1; v_gene: TRBV6-6; j_gene: TRBJ1-2
CDR3aa: CALVAPFARDRDYGYTF; CDR3nt: TGTGCCTTGGTCGCCCCTTTCGCTCGGGACAGGGACTATGGCTACACCTTC; abundance: -; d_gene: TRBD1; v_gene: TRBV30; j_gene: TRBJ1-2
CDR3aa: CATQRQATDGAQYF; CDR3nt: TGTGCCACCCAACGACAGGCGACTGATGGCGCGCAGTATTTT; abundance: once; d_gene: -; v_gene: TRBV24-1; j_gene: TRBJ2-3